This TCR beta chain was found in a study of beta chain features in type 1 diabetes (dated 2018 in TCRdb). For the wider study: No differences in mean age, gender distribution, total cell number or subset yield were found between patients and healthy donors. A total of approximately 99,000,000 sorted cells were examined across all samples, and RNA yield correlated strongly with the number of cells per subset. In the study, TCRB repertoires of sorted circulating CD4+ T cell subsets from recently diagnosed type 1 diabetes patients were compared with those of matched healthy donors. Regulatory and stem cell-like memory subsets were obtained from only 8 patients and about 8 healthy donors, while naive and central memory subsets were obtained from all 30 or so donors.

From each donor, a single peripheral blood sample of 90 to 150 mL on average was drawn into heparinised tubes. A BD FACSAria II and a panel including CD45RO, CCR7, CD25, CD127, CD95 and CD27 were used to sort naive, central memory, regulatory and stem cell-like memory CD4+ T cells. A purity above 98% was achieved for all sorted populations. PBMCs were separated immediately by Lymphoprep density gradient centrifugation and were stained directly, without being cultured. To minimize batch effects, samples were stained and sorted in pairs, one healthy donor with one patient per experiment. Details on this clone: Its antigen is still unknown. Base qualities are not recorded, but no much larger clone differs from it by a single base.

Including cysteine and phenylalanine, the CDR3 has 11 amino acids. The read is trimmed to its CDR3 DNA, 33 bases read in frame from base 1. The germline V gene (reference sequence) provides CDR1 GTSNPN and CDR2 SVGIG. V lost 3 bases and J lost 4 bases; the stretch between them is 6 bases long. The full study reports these points: Because the HLA sub-analyses included only small numbers of individuals, any influence of HLA type on TCRB rearrangement was left unresolved. Naive, central memory and regulatory TCRB repertoires appeared to be more alike among patients than among healthy donors. PCR may preferentially amplify shorter templates, but because patient and control samples were amplified and corrected together, any resulting skew would affect both groups equally. Type 1 diabetes patients showed a moderate but significant shortening of TCRB CDR3 length in all four CD4+ subsets. Because cDNA rather than genomic DNA was sequenced, highly expressing activated cells could have been over-represented, although no difference in activation and CD3 levels was found between groups. At VDJ recombination sites, patients with type 1 diabetes made fewer insertions and deleted more nucleotides, a pattern implying thymic rearrangement abnormalities.

All of the isolated RNA was reverse transcribed with the High Capacity cDNA Reverse Transcription Kit, so expressed TCRB transcripts were sequenced. Naive, central memory and regulatory T cell samples underwent deep immunoSEQ sequencing, averaging around 4 million total reads per sample. After sorted cells were lysed in RLT buffer, RNA was extracted with DNase-treated RNeasy Micro or Mini kits, with the choice depending on cell number. Each cell subset was processed on its own to prevent cross-contamination, while patient and healthy donor samples were processed together. The immunoSEQ multiplex PCR was used to amplify TCRB sequences from cDNA, yielding 87-bp fragments that span the CDR3 region. Amplicons were sequenced on the Illumina HiSeq platform. Per the authors' processing: Synthetic template baselines were used to correct PCR bias computationally, reads within Hamming distance 2 were collapsed together, and singletons that could not be merged were discarded. Reads were aligned against IMGT so that V, D and J genes, CDR3 length and insertions or deletions at six rearrangement sites could be assigned. Within each subset, clonotype counts were normalized to the number of sorted cells before true diversity and Gini coefficients were calculated with the tcR R package. The overlap coefficient, calculated on TCRB nucleotide sequences, was used to measure repertoire sharing. Out-of-frame TCRB sequences from naive cells were analyzed to stand in for the pre-selection repertoire. The source is immuneACCESS, and TCRdb retained only in-frame sequences with V and J called. Part of the clones is not carried over; for the studies checked, unresolved V genes explain less than half of this, and the remainder is unexplained. D and trimming come from the DNA, and the V and J calls and clone size come from that table. The sample profile shows about 450,000 clones; over 9.5% of them were found once. 0.045% to 0.06% of the sample belongs to the ten largest clones.

The TCR comes from a woman aged 18-29 years in good health. Sequenced input: naive CD4+ T cells from blood. The cell subset or site label here, explained by the study, means: true naive CD4+ T cells. This chain joins TRBV30 to TRBJ1-1, with the D gene not confidently named. The CDR3: CAWRKRTEAFF. The DNA is as follows: TGTGCCTGGAGAAAGCGCACTGAAGCTTTCTTT. The reference TRBV30 and TRBJ1-1 proteins fill in what lies around the CDR3, so the full variable domain reads SQTIHQWPATLVQPVGSPLSLECTVEGTSNPNLYWYRQAAGRGLQLLFYSVGIGQISSEVPQNLSASRPQDRQFILSSKKLLLSDSGFYLCAWRKRTEAFFGQGTRLTVV.